What follows are 8 T cell receptor beta chains derived from one specimen sequenced in a study of tumor-infiltrating lymphocytes in primary liver carcinoma. Both RNA and DNA were isolated together from around 18-30 mg of bulk tissue that had not been sorted. Making TCR beta cDNA involved approximately 520 ng total RNA and a constant-region primer. A slightly modified ARM-PCR protocol with three nested multiplex PCR rounds produced these TCR beta libraries. The first two PCR rounds, around 10 cycles each, used TRBV1-TRBV30 forward primers and a C-beta reverse primer. TCRdb reprocessed the multiplex PCR reads with MiXCR, giving one entry per CDR3 protein. The sample lists under 200,000 distinct CDR3 sequences; 85% were seen once. The source material was tumor tissue from primary liver carcinoma. These receptors were obtained from a middle-aged man with primary liver carcinoma and hepatitis B virus infection.

This clonotype was seen ten or more times. The chain carries TRBV10-2 and TRBJ1-1; D may be TRBD1 (5 bases). The CDR3 spans 13 residues. V shed 6 bases and J shed 0 bases, with 8 bases lying between them. Germline CDR1 WSHSY, CDR2 SAAADI. CDR3 in DNA: TGCGCCAGCAGATTGACAGTGAACACTGAAGCTTTCTTT. The encoded protein is CASRLTVNTEAFF.

Concerning this clonotype: A read error may account for a junction end that differs from germline. This chain uses TRBV6-5 with TRBJ2-3; 7 bases are shared with TRBD1. Germline CDR1 MNHEY, CDR2 SVGAGI. The CDR3 is 15 residues long. Here the CDR3 DNA reads TGTGCCAGCAGGGGAACAGGGGTACAAACAGATACACAGAATTTT. Amino acid sequence: CASRGTGVQTDTQNF.

The chain has TRBV9 and TRBJ2-2; 7 positions agree with TRBD1. V dropped 4 bases and J dropped 2; count of bases not matched to a gene: 5. This CDR3 spans 15 amino acids. Germline CDR1 reads SGDLS; CDR2 reads YYNGEE. CDR3 loop: CASSRRTGNTGELFF. In DNA, the CDR3 is TGTGCCAGCAGCCGTCGGACAGGAAACACCGGGGAGCTGTTTTTT.

A note on this clonotype: An end of the junction differs from the germline gene, which may be a read error. The V and J genes are TRBV28 and TRBJ1-5, with TRBD1 matching over 8 bases. From germline, CDR1 is MDHEN and CDR2 SYDVKM. CDR3 length: 14 amino acids. The CDR3, as DNA: TGTGTCAGCAGGTCGACAGGGGCTTCCCAGCCCCAGCATTTC. Translating it yields CVSRSTGASQPQHF. The full variable domain, rest sourced from reference TRBV28 and TRBJ1-5, is DVKVTQSSRYLVKRTGEKVFLECVQDMDHENMFWYRQDPGLGLRLIYFSYDVKMKEKGDIPEGYSVSREKKERFSLILESASTNQTSMYLCVSRSTGASQPQHFGDGTRLSIL.

A remark on this clonotype: The CDR3 carries no conserved terminal phenylalanine or tryptophan, so it likely arises from a read error. V gene TRBV29-1 combines with J gene TRBJ1-1, with TRBD1 matching 8 bases. Per the germline V gene, CDR1 is SQVTM and CDR2 is ANQGSEA. The CDR3 has 15 amino acids. Trimming at V came to 4 bases and at J to 4 bases, leaving 11 bases not matched to a gene. As DNA, the CDR3 is TGCAGCGTTGCAGGGGGCTGGGAGATGAGCACTGAAGCTTTCATT. Encoded protein: CSVAGGWEMSTEAFI.

Remarks on this clonotype: The junction departs from the called germline gene at one end, perhaps through a read error. This chain's CDR3 is CSGGGRARTDRQYF. DNA for the CDR3: TGCAGCGGTGGGGGGAGGGCTCGCACAGATAGGCAGTATTTT. The gene calls are TRBV29-1 and TRBJ2-3, with TRBD2 matching over 7 bases. Germline CDR1 reads SQVTM; CDR2 reads ANQGSEA. This CDR3 spans 14 amino acids.

About this clonotype: A read error may produce the germline difference seen at one junction end. The chain is built from TRBV6-2 or TRBV6-3 and TRBJ1-2, with TRBD1 as a possible D gene (6 bases). The CDR3 loop spans 16 amino acids. The germline CDR1 and CDR2 sequences are MNHEY and SVGEGT. The CDR3 is CAGRGSEQDVNYGYTF. The CDR3 DNA is TGTGCCGGCAGGGGAAGTGAACAGGACGTTAACTATGGCTACACCTTC.

Remarks on this clonotype: Here the CDR3 omits its conserved ending phenylalanine or tryptophan, so a read error is the likely source. The chain carries TRBV28 and TRBJ2-1, with TRBD1 identical over 10 bases. The CDR3 runs to 21 residues. Germline V lookup: CDR1 MDHEN, CDR2 SYDVKM. The CDR3 sequence is CTSSLFRGQGSLPSSYNEQFL. The CDR3 bases are TGTACCAGCAGCCTATTTCGGGGACAGGGGTCCCTCCCTAGCTCCTACAATGAGCAGTTCTTA.